These 27 T cell receptor beta chains were all obtained from the same sample, sequenced in a study of human T cells and chemical hapten exposure. One entry per CDR3 protein results from TCRdb running MiXCR on the RACE reads. Among roughly 190,000 distinct CDR3 sequences, about 20% were seen once, and the ten largest hold roughly 6.7%. The time point was: patch test 1, 2 weeks after DPC sensitization. Regarding treatment: therapeutic diphenylcyclopropenone sensitization with weekly scalp DPC. The material was whole blood, obtained in connection with sensitization to the hapten diphenylcyclopropenone (DPC). The receptors stem from a woman between 45 and 60 years old with alopecia areata. Some clones in this sample may be carry-over from other donors' samples.

This clonotype was counted many times. The chain uses TRBV2 and TRBJ2-3; D call uncertain. Per the germline V gene, CDR1 is SNHLY and CDR2 is FYNNEI. The CDR3 has 14 residues. Trimming took off 1 base at V and 2 bases at J, with 7 bases between the two ends. The DNA of the CDR3 is TGTGCCAGCAGTGAAGGTTTATTCACAGATACGCAGTATTTT. Translation: CASSEGLFTDTQYF.

The chain uses TRBV3-1 and TRBJ2-1; D may match TRBD1 or TRBD2 (6 bases each). CDR3 length: 16 amino acids. Germline loops: CDR1 LGHDT, CDR2 YNNKEL (reference sequence). V gave up 4 bases and J gave up 9 bases, with 22 bases separating them. The CDR3 DNA follows: TGTGCCAGCAGCCCGTTGGGGGGCACCACCGGGAGTGAGCAGTTCTTC. It codes for CASSPLGGTTGSEQFF.

This chain uses TRBV18 with TRBJ1-1; D may be TRBD1 (5 bases). The CDR3 is 15 amino acids. CDR1 is KGHSH and CDR2 is LQKENI in the germline V gene. Trimming took off 6 bases at V and 2 bases at J, with 16 bases between the two ends. CDR3 sequence (DNA): TGTGCCAGCTCCCCCCTCCGGGACCTCAACACTGAAGCTTTCTTT. Its protein product is CASSPLRDLNTEAFF.

This clonotype has more than one count but fewer than ten. The chain couples TRBV28 to TRBJ2-1; TRBD2 matches 8 bases. Germline-derived CDR1 and CDR2 are MDHEN and SYDVKM. The trim removed 4 bases at V and 2 bases at J, leaving 22 bases unmatched. The CDR3 has 21 residues. The CDR3 reads CASSSPLPGLETRRTYNEQFF. DNA of the CDR3: TGTGCCAGCAGTTCCCCCCTCCCGGGACTAGAGACCAGAAGAACCTACAATGAGCAGTTCTTC.

The chain recombines TRBV12-3 or TRBV12-4 with TRBJ1-5; no reliable D call. Trimming stripped 5 bases from V and 0 bases from J, with 8 bases between. The CDR3 runs to 14 residues. CDR3 bases: TGTGCCAGCAGTATTCAGTATAGCAATCAGCCCCAGCATTTT. Encoded protein: CASSIQYSNQPQHF.

V gene TRBV10-3 combines with J gene TRBJ2-3; no firm D call. The ends were cut back, 3 bases at V and 3 bases at J, with 10 bases in the middle. Germline values: CDR1 ENHRY, CDR2 SYGVKD. CDR3 length equals 14 residues. The CDR3 spells CAISDHSVTDTQYF. The CDR3 nucleotides read TGTGCCATCAGTGACCACTCGGTGACAGATACGCAGTATTTT.

This chain links TRBV18 with TRBJ2-1; 8 bases agree with TRBD2. This CDR3 is 14 amino acids long. CDR1 and CDR2 (germline): KGHSH, LQKENI. V lost 6 bases to trimming and J lost 7 bases; unmatched junction nucleotides: 8. The CDR3 DNA follows: TGTGCCAGCTCCCGGGAGGGAGGGCCTAATGAGCAGTTCTTC. Translation gives CASSREGGPNEQFF.

The rearrangement links TRBV10-3 to TRBJ1-6, with a weak D call TRBD1 (6 bases). The CDR3 length is 14 residues. V lost 7 bases and J 8 bases, leaving 15 bases between the germline ends. Germline lookup yields CDR1 ENHRY and CDR2 SYGVKD. Here the CDR3 reads CAITSGGMDSPLHF. The CDR3, as DNA: TGTGCCATCACCTCGGGGGGCATGGATTCACCCCTCCACTTT.

This clonotype has more than one count but fewer than ten. The V and J genes are TRBV7-2 and TRBJ2-1; 8 nucleotides align to TRBD2. The germline V gene has CDR1 SGHTA and CDR2 FQGNSA. The CDR3 covers 16 residues. The V and J ends lost 2 bases and 3 bases, in that order; junction bases with no gene match: 6. The CDR3 bases are TGTGCCAGCAGCTTAATGAGCGGGAGTATCTACAATGAGCAGTTCTTC. Its translation: CASSLMSGSIYNEQFF. Together with reference TRBV7-2 and TRBJ2-1, the CDR3 gives the full variable domain: GAGVSQSPSNKVTEKGKDVELRCDPISGHTALYWYRQSLGQGLEFLIYFQGNSAPDKSGLPSDRFSAERTGGSVSTLTIQRTQQEDSAVYLCASSLMSGSIYNEQFFGPGTRLTVL.

With respect to this clonotype: One junction end does not reproduce the germline sequence, and a read error may be involved. The CDR3 region has the DNA TGTGCCAGCAGTGACCGGAGAGTCGGGACAGGGTTTTCCTTC. It specifies CASSDRRVGTGFSF. The V gene is TRBV2, the J gene TRBJ2-1, with 9 bases fitting TRBD1. This CDR3 has 14 amino acids. CDR1 SNHLY and CDR2 FYNNEI come from the germline V gene.

This clonotype has a handful of counts. V gene TRBV3-1 combines with J gene TRBJ2-1; 8 bases align to TRBD2. Germline CDR1 and CDR2: LGHDT and YNNKEL (reference sequence). The CDR3 is made up of 16 amino acids. V lost 0 bases to trimming and J lost 9 bases; unmatched junction nucleotides: 10. CDR3 nucleotide sequence: TGTGCCAGCAGCCAAGATATAGCGGGAATTACTCGTGAGCAGTTCTTC. It yields the protein CASSQDIAGITREQFF.

This chain links TRBV29-1 with TRBJ2-1, with TRBD2 matching over 9 bases. Germline CDR1 is SQVTM and CDR2 is ANQGSEA. V lost 4 bases, J lost 6 bases, and 10 bases stayed unmatched. The CDR3 totals 15 residues. The CDR3 reads CSVAISGSGFNEQFF. CDR3 DNA: TGCAGCGTTGCGATTAGCGGGAGTGGTTTCAATGAGCAGTTCTTC.

The chain carries TRBV6-5 and TRBJ2-3, with 13 bases that match TRBD2. The V gene's germline CDR1 is MNHEY and CDR2 SVGAGI. With V trimmed by 3 bases and J by 3 bases, 9 bases remained unmatched. The CDR3 sequence is 18 residues long. The CDR3 DNA follows: TGTGCCAGCAGTTATACTAGCGGGAGGGTAGTAGGTACAGATACGCAGTATTTT. This translates into CASSYTSGRVVGTDTQYF.

This clonotype was detected only a few times. The chain has TRBV5-1 and TRBJ2-3; 11 bases line up with TRBD2. Germline V gene lookup returns CDR1 SGHRS and CDR2 YFSETQ. The CDR3 length is 15 residues. With V trimmed by 0 bases and J by 6 bases, 3 bases remained unmatched. The chain's CDR3 is CASSLVAGGQDTQYF. CDR3 DNA sequence: TGCGCCAGCAGCTTGGTAGCGGGAGGGCAGGATACGCAGTATTTT.

This chain uses TRBV7-9 with TRBJ2-5; no clear D gene. The CDR3 consists of 16 residues. From germline, CDR1 is SEHNR and CDR2 FQNEAQ (reference sequence). V was shortened by 1 base and J by 4 bases, with 16 bases between the two germline ends. CDR3 amino acids: CASSLGYHGTVETQYF. In DNA, the CDR3 is TGTGCCAGCAGCTTAGGGTATCACGGTACAGTAGAGACCCAGTACTTC.

This chain uses TRBV9 with TRBJ2-1; the D gene is possibly TRBD1 (6 bases). CDR3 length: 15 amino acids. With 2 bases removed from V and 2 bases from J, the gap between germline ends came to 11 bases. Germline V gene data show CDR1 as SGDLS and CDR2 as YYNGEE. This chain's CDR3 is CASSVGTNTYNEQFF. The CDR3 DNA follows: TGTGCCAGCAGCGTCGGGACAAACACCTACAATGAGCAGTTCTTC.

The chain links TRBV11-1 to TRBJ2-3; TRBD1 matches at 7 bases. Germline CDR1 SGHAT, CDR2 FQDESV (reference sequence). The CDR3 runs 15 residues. V was clipped by 6 bases and J by 0 bases; unmatched bases: 6. The CDR3 is CASSGPGQSTDTQYF. CDR3 nucleotides: TGTGCCAGCAGTGGACCGGGACAGAGCACAGATACGCAGTATTTT.

This clonotype was observed a few times. The CDR3 coding sequence is TGTGCCAGGACCGGGGGACTAGCGCATAACACCGGGGAGCTGTTTTTT. Its protein product is CARTGGLAHNTGELFF. This rearrangement joins TRBV2 to TRBJ2-2; 10 nucleotides agree with TRBD2. V shed 9 bases and J 2 bases; nucleotides not matched to a gene: 9. The length of the CDR3 is 16 residues. CDR1 SNHLY and CDR2 FYNNEI come from the germline V gene.

The chain combines TRBV2 with TRBJ2-1; 10 nucleotides line up with TRBD2. Germline CDR1 is SNHLY and CDR2 is FYNNEI. The CDR3 loop spans 13 amino acids. Trimming cost V 7 bases and J 3 bases; bases outside gene matches: 0. As DNA, the CDR3 is TGTGCCAGCACTAGCGGGAGCTACAATGAGCAGTTCTTC. It codes for CASTSGSYNEQFF.

This clonotype was seen only a few times. J is TRBJ2-1 and V is TRBV27; unclear D gene. V lost 3 bases, J lost 5 bases, and 11 bases lay in between. The germline gives CDR1 MNHEY, CDR2 SMNVEV (reference sequence). CDR3 size: 14 residues. The CDR3 bases are TGTGCCAGCAGTTTCTCAGAATCTAACAATGAGCAGTTCTTC. Its protein product is CASSFSESNNEQFF.

This chain joins TRBV3-1 and TRBJ2-5, with D perhaps matching TRBD1 (5 bases). The CDR3 has 15 residues. The germline V gene encodes CDR1 LGHDT and CDR2 YNNKEL (reference sequence). V lost 4 bases and J 2 bases, leaving 14 bases between the germline ends. The CDR3 DNA sequence: TGTGCCAGCAGCCGAAGGGCAGGGCGACAAGAGACCCAGTACTTC. This sequence encodes CASSRRAGRQETQYF.

This clonotype was picked up many times. The chain combines TRBV12-3 or TRBV12-4 with TRBJ2-1; perhaps TRBD1 as D (5 bases). Trimming cost V 5 bases and J 4 bases, with 12 bases left between them. This CDR3 region has 14 residues. The CDR3 DNA reads TGTGCCAGCAGTCCCCGCCGACAGTACAATGAGCAGTTCTTC. This sequence encodes CASSPRRQYNEQFF.

This chain links TRBV7-2 with TRBJ2-3; D gene uncertain. CDR3 length: 15 amino acids. The V end was cut by 1 base, the J end by 0 bases, with 8 bases between. Per the germline V gene, CDR1 is SGHTA and CDR2 is FQGNSA. For the CDR3, the DNA is TGTGCCAGCAGCTTAGTTTGGGCGAGCACAGATACGCAGTATTTT. Its protein is CASSLVWASTDTQYF.

This clonotype was observed a handful of times. The gene calls are TRBV10-3 and TRBJ2-1; 7 bases map to TRBD1. J was trimmed by 5 bases and V by 6 bases; bases with no gene match: 19. The CDR3 runs to 18 residues. Germline V gene sequence: CDR1 ENHRY, CDR2 SYGVKD. Written as DNA, the CDR3 is TGTGCCATCAGGCTCCAACAACCCCGGGACAGAGTACACAATGAGCAGTTCTTC. This sequence encodes CAIRLQQPRDRVHNEQFF.

The chain uses TRBV12-3 or TRBV12-4 and TRBJ2-2; a possible D gene is TRBD1 (6 bases). The CDR3 is made up of 14 amino acids. Trimming took off 2 bases at V and 7 bases at J, with 11 bases between the two ends. CDR3 coding DNA: TGTGCCAGCAGTTTAATGGGGGCCGGCGGGGAGCTGTTTTTT. Encoded protein: CASSLMGAGGELFF.

At least ten counts were recorded for this clonotype. The CDR3 bases are TGCAGTGCTAGACGGACAGGGAATAATTCACCCCTCCACTTT. Its protein product is CSARRTGNNSPLHF. This chain connects TRBV20-1 to TRBJ1-6, with 8 nucleotides matching TRBD1. The CDR3 loop spans 14 amino acids. The germline gives CDR1 DFQATT, CDR2 SNEGSKA (reference sequence). Losses at the gene ends were 2 bases for V and 5 bases for J; bases not matched to a gene: 2.

The table lists this clonotype with a few counts. The rearrangement uses TRBV30 and TRBJ2-2; weak D call: TRBD1 (6 bases). The V gene lost 0 bases and the J gene lost 2 bases, with 13 bases spanning the gap. Germline CDR1 GTSNPN, CDR2 SVGIG (reference sequence). CDR3 length equals 16 residues. For the CDR3, the DNA is TGTGCCTGGAGTGTAAGCAGGGGAGCAAACACCGGGGAGCTGTTTTTT. Its translation is CAWSVSRGANTGELFF.